These T cell receptor beta chains were read from a single sample in a study of shared clonotypes between healthy human individuals. Repertoires were generated with immunoSEQ multiplex PCR, while TCRdb's copy carries only in-frame clones and drops some. The sample has roughly 2 million clones; roughly 94% are singletons. Material: naive CD8+ T cells sorted from blood. These receptors were obtained from a young man in good health. Each CDR3 is given with its conserved first and last residue. The D gene is left open where the match is weak. The listing skips clone size in some rows; elsewhere it reads once, few, many or a size class.

d_call	v_call	j_call	clone_size	cdr3_nt	cdr3_aa
TRBD1	TRBV27	TRBJ2-2	-	TGTGCCAGCAGTTTTTGGTACCAGGGGGCCGGGGAGCTGTTTTTT	CASSFWYQGAGELFF
TRBD1	TRBV30	TRBJ2-5	-	TGTGCCTGGAGTGGACAGGGGGATGTCTGGGAGACCCAGTACTTC	CAWSGQGDVWETQYF
-	TRBV13	TRBJ1-1	-	TGTGCCAGCAGCTTCCGGGACCGAGGGGGCACTGAAGCTTTCTTT	CASSFRDRGGTEAFF
-	TRBV5-6	TRBJ2-1	-	TGTGCCAGCAGCTTCGGAAATGAGCAGTTCTTC	CASSFGNEQFF
-	TRBV7-9	TRBJ2-1	once	TGTGCCAGCAGCTTAACCGGGACCGAGCAGTTCTTC	CASSLTGTEQFF
TRBD2	TRBV6-1	TRBJ2-3	-	TGTGCCAGCAGTGAAGCTGTGCGGGGGAGGACAGATACGCAGTATTTT	CASSEAVRGRTDTQYF
TRBD2	TRBV11-2	TRBJ2-1	-	TGTGCCAGCAGCTTAGAATTCGGGGTAGCGGGGGACCTCTACAATGAGCAGTTCTTC	CASSLEFGVAGDLYNEQFF
TRBD2	TRBV7-9	TRBJ2-3	-	TGTGCCAGCAGCCCAAGACTAGCGGGGGGCTGGGGCACAGATACGCAGTATTTT	CASSPRLAGGWGTDTQYF
-	TRBV5-6	TRBJ1-2	-	TGTGCCAGCAGCTTGGCCGGGAATAACTATGGCTACACCTTC	CASSLAGNNYGYTF
-	TRBV6-1	TRBJ2-2	-	TGTGCCAGCAGTGAAGCCCTTTCGAACACCGGGGAGCTGTTTTTT	CASSEALSNTGELFF
-	TRBV13	TRBJ2-1	-	TGTGCCAGCAGCTGGGGGATAGGAGGCCGGAATGAGCAGTTCTTC	CASSWGIGGRNEQFF
TRBD2	TRBV10-1	TRBJ2-5	-	TGCGCCAGCCCTGACCGGCGGGAGAAAGAGACCCAGTACTTC	CASPDRREKETQYF
-	TRBV7-6	TRBJ2-7	-	TGTGCCAGCAGCTTATCCCCAACCTACGAGCAGTACTTC	CASSLSPTYEQYF
-	TRBV30	TRBJ2-7	few	TGTGCCTGGAGTGTAAGCTCCTCCTACGAGCAGTACTTC	CAWSVSSSYEQYF
TRBD1	TRBV6-1	TRBJ1-2	once	TGTGCCAGCAGTGAGAGGGGACAGGTACTCAGCTACACCTTC	CASSERGQVLSYTF
-	TRBV4-3	TRBJ1-4	-	TGCGCCAGCAGCCAAGTTCGTAATGAAAAACTGTTTTTT	CASSQVRNEKLFF
-	TRBV10-1	TRBJ2-7	-	TGCGCCAGCAGTGATGGCGGTGGGCCCCCCTACGAGCAGTACTTC	CASSDGGGPPYEQYF
-	TRBV18	TRBJ2-3	-	TGTGCCAGCTCCCACACCCCCGATACGCAGTATTTT	CASSHTPDTQYF
TRBD1	TRBV18	TRBJ1-4	-	TGTGCCAGCTCACCACCGGGGGACAGCGAAAAACTGTTTTTT	CASSPPGDSEKLFF
-	TRBV27	TRBJ1-1	-	TGTGCCAGCAGTTTCGGCTCGTCAGCTTTCTTT	CASSFGSSAFF
-	TRBV5-1	TRBJ2-5	-	TGCGCCAGCAGCGCACTGGCTTCCCAAGAGACCCAGTACTTC	CASSALASQETQYF
TRBD2	TRBV7-9	TRBJ2-1	-	TGTGCCAGCAGCTTAGCGCTAGCGGGAGGGCCCGATGAGCAGTTCTTC	CASSLALAGGPDEQFF
-	TRBV5-6	TRBJ2-7	-	TGTGCCAGCAGCTTACAGTTTTCAGGGACCCTTGTGAACGAGCAGTACTTC	CASSLQFSGTLVNEQYF
TRBD1	TRBV18	TRBJ1-3	-	TGTGCCAGCTCACCTCTCGACAGGGACTCTGGAAACACCATATATTTT	CASSPLDRDSGNTIYF
-	TRBV6-1	TRBJ1-2	-	TGTGCCAGCAGTGAACGGCAGTTTTCCTATGGCTACACCTTC	CASSERQFSYGYTF
-	TRBV4-1	TRBJ1-1	-	TGCGCCAGCAGCCAAGATAACACTGAAGCTTTCTTT	CASSQDNTEAFF
-	TRBV27	TRBJ1-5	-	TGTGCCAGCAGTTTAACGGGGAATAGCAATCAGCCCCAGCATTTT	CASSLTGNSNQPQHF
TRBD1	TRBV7-2	TRBJ2-1	once	TGTGCCAGCAGCTACATTCCGGCGGGACAGGGCTACAATGAGCAGTTCTTC	CASSYIPAGQGYNEQFF
-	TRBV11-2	TRBJ2-1	-	TGTGCCAGCAGCTTAGAAACGGGGGACAATGAGCAGTTCTTC	CASSLETGDNEQFF
-	TRBV6-1	TRBJ1-5	-	TGTGCCAGCATTTGGTCGTACGGCAATCAGCCCCAGCATTTT	CASIWSYGNQPQHF
-	TRBV30	TRBJ2-7	once	TGTGCGATAGCGGCGCCCTCCTACGAGCAGTACTTC	CAIAAPSYEQYF
-	TRBV5-1	TRBJ1-4	-	TGCGCCAGCAGCTTGGAGGGCGCAACTAATGAAAAACTGTTTTTT	CASSLEGATNEKLFF
TRBD2	TRBV11-2	TRBJ2-3	-	TGTGCCAGCAGCCGATCCGCGCGGGGGACGGGGGATACGCAGTATTTT	CASSRSARGTGDTQYF
-	TRBV5-1	TRBJ1-4	-	TGCGCCAGCAGCCCCGAGGGTCAGGGTGTTATTAATGAAAAACTGTTTTTT	CASSPEGQGVINEKLFF
TRBD1	TRBV28	TRBJ2-2	-	TGTGCCAGCAGCCTCACAGGGGGCACCGGGGAGCTGTTTTTT	CASSLTGGTGELFF
-	TRBV5-4	TRBJ2-7	once	TGTGCCAGCAGCGCGGGTCCTGGGGATACCTACGAGCAGTACTTC	CASSAGPGDTYEQYF
TRBD1	TRBV4-1	TRBJ1-5	-	TGCGCCAGCAGCCAAGAAAAGGGGGCGCGGAATCAGCCCCAGCATTTT	CASSQEKGARNQPQHF
-	TRBV29-1	TRBJ1-2	-	TGCAGCGCCATGGGAGGGTCGAGCTATGGCTACACCTTC	CSAMGGSSYGYTF
-	TRBV19	TRBJ2-1	-	TGTGCCAGTAGTATTAAGTTGGCAGGGGACAATGAGCAGTTCTTC	CASSIKLAGDNEQFF
TRBD1	TRBV11-2	TRBJ2-5	once	TGTGCTAGCAGCCCCGGACAGGGGGCTCAAGAGACCCAGTACTTC	CASSPGQGAQETQYF
-	TRBV7-2	TRBJ2-3	-	TGTGCCAGCAGCTTAGCCTTGCCTCTCGATACGCAGTATTTT	CASSLALPLDTQYF
-	TRBV29-1	TRBJ1-1	-	TGCAGCGTTGAAGGGGGCTGGGGGGTTGAAGCTTTCTTT	CSVEGGWGVEAFF
-	TRBV5-4	TRBJ1-1	-	TGTGCCAGCAGTTGGGGGGGAATCCGGATGAACACTGAAGCTTTCTTT	CASSWGGIRMNTEAFF